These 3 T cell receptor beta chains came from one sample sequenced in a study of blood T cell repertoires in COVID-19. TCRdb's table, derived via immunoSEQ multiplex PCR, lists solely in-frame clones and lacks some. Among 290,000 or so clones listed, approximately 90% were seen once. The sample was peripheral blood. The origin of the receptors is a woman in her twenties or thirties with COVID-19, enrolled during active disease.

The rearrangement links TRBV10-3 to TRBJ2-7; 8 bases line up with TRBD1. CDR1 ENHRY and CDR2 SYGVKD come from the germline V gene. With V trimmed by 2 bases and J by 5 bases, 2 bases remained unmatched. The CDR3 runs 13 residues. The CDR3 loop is CAISEGQGNEQYF. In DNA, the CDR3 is TGTGCCATCAGTGAGGGACAGGGAAACGAGCAGTACTTC.

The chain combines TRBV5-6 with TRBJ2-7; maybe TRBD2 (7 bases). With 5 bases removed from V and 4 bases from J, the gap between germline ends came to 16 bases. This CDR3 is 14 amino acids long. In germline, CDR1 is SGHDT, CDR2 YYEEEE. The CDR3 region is CASSGGLAVYEQYF. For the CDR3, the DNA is TGTGCCAGCAGTGGGGGGCTAGCGGTTTACGAGCAGTACTTC.

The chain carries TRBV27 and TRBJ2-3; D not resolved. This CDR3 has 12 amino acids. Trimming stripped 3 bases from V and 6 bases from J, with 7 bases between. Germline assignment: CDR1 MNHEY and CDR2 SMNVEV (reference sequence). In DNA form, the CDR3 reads TGTGCCAGCAGTTTTAATCTGGATACGCAGTATTTT. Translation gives CASSFNLDTQYF.